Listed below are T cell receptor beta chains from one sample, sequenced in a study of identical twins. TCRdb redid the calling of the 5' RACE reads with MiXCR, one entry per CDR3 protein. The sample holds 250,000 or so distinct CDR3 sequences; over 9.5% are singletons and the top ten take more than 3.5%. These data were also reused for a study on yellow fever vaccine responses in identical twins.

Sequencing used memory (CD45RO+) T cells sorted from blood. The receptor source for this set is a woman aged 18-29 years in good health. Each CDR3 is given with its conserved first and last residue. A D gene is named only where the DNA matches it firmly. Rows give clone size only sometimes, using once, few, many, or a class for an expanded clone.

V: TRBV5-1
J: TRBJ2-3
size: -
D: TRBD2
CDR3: CASSLVSVSSGEGYTQYF
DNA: TGCGCCAGCAGCTTGGTTTCAGTGTCTAGCGGGGAAGGGTATACGCAGTATTTT

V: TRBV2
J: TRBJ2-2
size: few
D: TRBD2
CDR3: CASRAGGPNTGELFF
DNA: TGTGCCAGCAGGGCGGGGGGGCCTAACACCGGGGAGCTGTTTTTT

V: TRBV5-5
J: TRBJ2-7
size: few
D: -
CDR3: CASSKGGNSYEQYF
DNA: TGTGCCAGCAGTAAGGGGGGGAACTCCTACGAGCAGTACTTC

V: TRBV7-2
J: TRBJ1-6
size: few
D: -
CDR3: CASSNTGSPHF
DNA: TGTGCCAGCAGCAATACAGGGTCTCCTCACTTT

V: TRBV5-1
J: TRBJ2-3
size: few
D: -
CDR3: CASSFGATSSTDTQYF
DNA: TGCGCCAGCAGCTTTGGGGCTACATCTAGCACAGATACGCAGTATTTT

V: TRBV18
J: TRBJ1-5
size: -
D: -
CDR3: CASSPPGAGNQPQHF
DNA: TGTGCCAGCTCACCACCGGGGGCAGGCAATCAGCCCCAGCATTTT

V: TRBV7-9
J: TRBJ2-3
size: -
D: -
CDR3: CASSRFRTSTDTQYF
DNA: TGTGCCAGCAGCCGATTTCGGACTAGCACAGATACGCAGTATTTT

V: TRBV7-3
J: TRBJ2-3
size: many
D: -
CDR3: CASSLGAGDTQYF
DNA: TGTGCCAGCAGCTTAGGCGCGGGAGATACGCAGTATTTT

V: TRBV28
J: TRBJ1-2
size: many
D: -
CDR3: CASGGYTF
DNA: TGTGCCAGTGGTGGCTACACCTTC

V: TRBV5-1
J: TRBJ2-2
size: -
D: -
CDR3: CASSGSANTGELFF
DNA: TGCGCCAGCAGTGGCAGCGCGAACACCGGGGAGCTGTTTTTT